This TCR beta chain was obtained from a study of cytomegalovirus exposure and HLA in healthy donors. Findings and limits, study-wide: HLA alleles were associated with some 16,000 TCR beta sequences in a later analysis at 0.05 false discovery rate.

To note about this clone: Its antigen is not identified.

The CDR3 runs 13 residues. With 3 bases clipped from V and 4 bases from J, the junction kept 3 bases outside the gene matches. Germline CDR1 and CDR2: SQVTM and ANQGSEA. Primers included in the PCR were 60 Vbeta and 13 Jbeta primers. The table came from immunoSEQ multiplex PCR; TCRdb's copy has only in-frame clones and leaves some out. Among about 170,000 clones listed, around 86% were seen once. The TCR originated in a male donor in good health and CMV-seronegative. The sequenced sample was PBMCs. The V gene is TRBV29-1, the J gene TRBJ1-5, with 7 bases identical to TRBD1. The CDR3 DNA follows: TGCAGCGTTGAGACAGGGATGAATCAGCCCCAGCATTTT. Protein: CSVETGMNQPQHF.